The present T cell receptor (beta chain) was sequenced within a study of spatial heterogeneity in lung cancer. The CDR3 extends over 17 amino acids. CDR1 SGHVS and CDR2 FQNEAQ come from the germline V gene. Trimming left V 5 bases short and J 4 bases short, with 24 bases between. This clonotype was seen ten or more times. Its antigen is still unknown. One entry per CDR3 protein, called by TCRdb with MiXCR from the 5' RACE reads. The sample shows fewer than 13,000 distinct CDR3 sequences, about 9.2% of them seen only once. As for time point: sample taken at primary tumor resection. Frozen PBMC, nontumor lung or tumor provided whole RNA, which was sequenced unsorted. Samples came from some 73 TRACERx patients with untreated early-stage lung cancer. General study points: Ubiquitous expanded tumor TCRs appeared in blood more at resection than follow-up.

The receptor's source is a male donor with early-stage non-small cell lung cancer. J is TRBJ2-7 and V is TRBV7-8; TRBD1 might be the D (6 bases). The sequencing used PBMCs, collected at surgery. CDR3 coding DNA: TGTGCCAGCAGCGCAAACCTACGGGACACCGGGTGGTACGAGCAGTACTTC. Its protein product is CASSANLRDTGWYEQYF.